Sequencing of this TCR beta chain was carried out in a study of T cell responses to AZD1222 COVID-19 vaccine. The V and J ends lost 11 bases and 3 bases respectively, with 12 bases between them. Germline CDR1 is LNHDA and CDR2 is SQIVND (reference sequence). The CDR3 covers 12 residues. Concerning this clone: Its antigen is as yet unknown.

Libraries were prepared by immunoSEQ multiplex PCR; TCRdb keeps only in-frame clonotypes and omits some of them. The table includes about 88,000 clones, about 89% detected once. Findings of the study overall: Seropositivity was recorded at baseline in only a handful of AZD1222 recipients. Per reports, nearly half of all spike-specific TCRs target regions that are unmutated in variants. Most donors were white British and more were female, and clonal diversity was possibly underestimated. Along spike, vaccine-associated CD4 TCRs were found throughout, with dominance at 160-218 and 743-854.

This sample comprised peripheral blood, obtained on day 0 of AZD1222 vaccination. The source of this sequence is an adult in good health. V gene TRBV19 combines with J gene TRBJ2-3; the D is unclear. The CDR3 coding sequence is TGTGCCTGCAGAGGATCTACAGATACGCAGTATTTT. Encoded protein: CACRGSTDTQYF.